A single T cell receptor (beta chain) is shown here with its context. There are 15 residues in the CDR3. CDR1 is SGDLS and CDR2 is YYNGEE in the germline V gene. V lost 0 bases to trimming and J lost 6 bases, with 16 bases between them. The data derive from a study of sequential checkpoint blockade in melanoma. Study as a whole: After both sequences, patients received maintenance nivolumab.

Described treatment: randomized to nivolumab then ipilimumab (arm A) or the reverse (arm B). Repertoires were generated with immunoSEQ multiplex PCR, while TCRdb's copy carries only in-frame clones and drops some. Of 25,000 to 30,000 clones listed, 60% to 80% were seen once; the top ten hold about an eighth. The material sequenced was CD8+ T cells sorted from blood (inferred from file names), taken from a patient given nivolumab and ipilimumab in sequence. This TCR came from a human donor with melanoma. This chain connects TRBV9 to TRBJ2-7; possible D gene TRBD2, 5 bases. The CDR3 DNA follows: TGTGCCAGCAGCGTAGGAGAGGGAACGACCGGCGAGCAGTACTTC. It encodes CASSVGEGTTGEQYF.